The TCR beta chain described here comes from a study of blood T cell repertoires in COVID-19. Study-level background: The United States, Italy and Spain provided the acute and convalescent COVID-19 samples.

In the source study's methods: It was from reference gene primer amplification that nucleated cell counts were estimated. Method: immunoSEQ multiplex PCR; TCRdb's copy keeps in-frame clones and lacks some. Clone size and V and J calls were adopted from that table, with D and trimming inferred from the DNA. The sample yields 180,000 or so clones, 70% to 90% seen once. CDR3 length equals 16 residues. Trimming removed 0 bases from V and 2 bases from J, with 14 bases in between. Per germline, CDR1 SGHTA and CDR2 FQGNSA. The TCR was taken from a man between 60 and 75 years old with acute or convalescent COVID-19. The genes are TRBV7-2 and TRBJ2-7, with D maybe TRBD2 (5 bases). Material: peripheral blood. CDR3 residues: CASSLASSDVPYEQYF. Written as DNA, the CDR3 is TGTGCCAGCAGCTTAGCCAGTAGCGACGTTCCCTACGAGCAGTACTTC.